Listed here are 18 T cell receptor beta chains from one sample, sequenced in a study of esophageal squamous cell carcinoma under preoperative chemotherapy. Time point defined: after preoperative PTX-NDP chemotherapy. MiXCR, run by TCRdb on the PCR reads, gives a single entry per CDR3 protein. Of around 9,300 distinct CDR3 sequences in the sample, about 51% were seen once. The specimen was obtained from a patient given preoperative chemotherapy. Receptors originate from a human donor with esophageal squamous cell carcinoma. The donor label of this sample is uncertain.

This clonotype occurred many times. The chain recombines TRBV12-3 or TRBV12-4 with TRBJ2-3; weak D call: TRBD2 (5 bases). The CDR3 has 14 residues. Trimming left V 3 bases short and J 0 bases short, with 7 bases between. CDR3 region: CASSLEASTDTQYF. CDR3 bases: TGTGCCAGCAGTTTGGAGGCTAGCACAGATACGCAGTATTTT.

Only a few counts were recorded for this clonotype. V and J are TRBV6-5 and TRBJ2-5, with 7 bases fitting TRBD1. The length of the CDR3 is 14 residues. CDR1 MNHEY and CDR2 SVGAGI come from the germline V gene. The J segment lost 3 bases and the V segment lost 4 bases, leaving 5 bases of the junction unmatched. In DNA, the CDR3 is TGTGCCAGCAGTTCCCCTGACAGGGAAGAGACCCAGTACTTC. This encodes CASSSPDREETQYF.

A word on this clonotype: One end of the junction does not line up with germline, which may come from a read error. The chain has TRBV6-5 and TRBJ2-3; tentative D call: TRBD2 (7 bases). The germline V gene encodes CDR1 MNHEY and CDR2 SVGAGI. This CDR3 spans 15 amino acids. The CDR3 sequence is CARGYGGRHPETQYF. The DNA of the CDR3 is TGTGCCAGGGGTTACGGGGGGCGTCACCCAGAGACCCAGTATTTC.

The chain has TRBV6-1 and TRBJ2-5; 10 positions match TRBD2. The better agreement between TRBJ2-7 and the DNA end casts doubt on the J call. The CDR3 runs to 15 residues. Looked up from germline, CDR1 is MNHNS and CDR2 is SASEGT. The CDR3 sequence: CASSSLAGVGYEQYF. The CDR3 DNA follows: TGTGCCAGCAGTAGTCTAGCGGGAGTGGGCTACGAGCAGTACTTC.

This chain connects TRBV7-2 to TRBJ2-5; maybe TRBD2 (6 bases). The CDR3 is made up of 12 amino acids. The V gene's germline CDR1 is SGHTA and CDR2 FQGNSA. V dropped 3 bases and J dropped 9 bases, with 11 bases sitting between them. This chain's CDR3 is CASSFHREAQYF. The CDR3 region has the DNA TGTGCCAGCAGCTTTCATAGGGAGGCCCAGTACTTC.

As for this clonotype: Here the CDR3 omits its conserved ending phenylalanine or tryptophan, so a read error is the likely source. The genes are TRBV23-1 and TRBJ2-5; D tentatively reads TRBD1 or TRBD2 (6 bases each). TRBV23-1 is marked as an open reading frame, function uncertain. With 2 bases removed from V and 9 bases from J, the gap between germline ends came to 16 bases. The CDR3 runs 14 residues. CDR3 nucleotides: TGCGCCAGCAGTCAACCACAGGGTAGGGGGGCCCAGTACCTC. Translation: CASSQPQGRGAQYL.

This clonotype was detected only a few times. This chain connects TRBV7-3 to TRBJ2-4, with TRBD2 matching over 7 bases. V dropped 1 base and J dropped 2; count of bases not matched to a gene: 2. CDR1 is SGHTA, CDR2 FQGTGA, per germline. This CDR3 contains 15 residues. DNA for the CDR3: TGTGCCAGCAGCTTAATGGGGGGGACCAAAAACATTCAGTACTTC. It translates to CASSLMGGTKNIQYF.

This clonotype came up many times. The V gene is TRBV27, the J gene TRBJ2-5; unclear D gene. V was trimmed by 0 bases and J by 11 bases, leaving 19 bases between them. Germline V gene lookup returns CDR1 MNHEY and CDR2 SMNVEV (reference sequence). The CDR3 has 15 residues. Here the CDR3 reads CASSLSRASYNEQYF. The CDR3 DNA reads as TGTGCCAGCAGTTTATCGAGAGCCTCCTACAATGAGCAGTACTTC.

This clonotype has a count of ten or more. The chain is built from TRBV12-3 or TRBV12-4 and TRBJ2-1, with TRBD1 matching over 7 bases. The V gene end was trimmed by 5 bases and the J gene end by 8 bases; junction bases not matched to a gene: 9. The CDR3 extends over 14 amino acids. CDR3 nucleotides: TGTGCCAGCAGTCTCAGACAGGGTAAGGATGAGCAGTTCTTC. This gives the protein CASSLRQGKDEQFF.

This clonotype was seen many times. The rearrangement links TRBV7-9 to TRBJ2-1; tentatively, D is TRBD2 (5 bases). The better agreement between TRBJ2-7 and the DNA end casts doubt on the J call. Germline-derived CDR1 and CDR2 are SEHNR and FQNEAQ (reference sequence). This CDR3 spans 16 amino acids. CDR3 nucleotide sequence: TGTGCCAGCAGCTCCAAGCGGTCGGACTCCTACAATGAGCAGTACTTC. Its translation is CASSSKRSDSYNEQYF.

This sequence joins TRBV6-5 and TRBJ1-6; weak D call: TRBD1 (5 bases). This CDR3 contains 14 residues. Germline V lookup: CDR1 MNHEY, CDR2 SVGAGI. V was clipped by 2 bases and J by 7 bases, with 9 bases between them. The CDR3 nucleotides read TGTGCCAGCAGTTACGGAGGGGTAAATTCACCCCTCCACTTT. Its translation is CASSYGGVNSPLHF.

This chain joins TRBV6-1 and TRBJ2-3; TRBD1 matches 8 bases. Germline lookup yields CDR1 MNHNS and CDR2 SASEGT. Trimming at V came to 1 base and at J to 4 bases, leaving 7 bases not matched to a gene. The CDR3 has 16 residues. The CDR3 sequence is CASSEEGDRGADTQYF. In nucleotides, the CDR3 is TGTGCCAGCAGTGAAGAAGGCGACAGGGGAGCAGATACGCAGTATTTT.

This clonotype showed up many times. This sequence joins TRBV6-1 and TRBJ1-5; TRBD1 might be the D (5 bases). The CDR3 has 16 residues. V lost 2 bases, J lost 3 bases, and 14 bases lay in between. The germline V gene has CDR1 MNHNS and CDR2 SASEGT. CDR3 sequence (DNA): TGTGCCAGCAGTGAATCGTCGGGACGGTACAATCAGCCCCAGCATTTT. It specifies CASSESSGRYNQPQHF.

Of note for this clonotype: One junction end disagrees with the germline gene, perhaps due to a read error. V usage is TRBV6-1 and J usage is TRBJ2-1, with D unclear. The germline CDR1 and CDR2 sequences are MNHNS and SASEGT. The CDR3 totals 14 residues. CDR3 loop: CASRFSSYNSPLQF. CDR3 sequence (DNA): TGTGCCAGCAGGTTCAGCTCCTATAATTCACCCCTCCAATTC.

This clonotype was seen a few times. J is TRBJ2-1 and V is TRBV7-8; 7 bases align to TRBD2. V shed 5 bases, J shed 7 bases, and the junction held 20 bases outside the gene matches. CDR1 and CDR2 (germline): SGHVS, FQNEAQ. CDR3 length: 18 amino acids. CDR3 sequence: CASSIIFGLAGEDNEQFF. CDR3 DNA sequence: TGTGCCAGCAGCATCATCTTCGGGTTGGCGGGGGAGGATAATGAGCAGTTCTTC.

This clonotype was detected many times. The rearrangement uses TRBV6-5 and TRBJ2-1; D uncertain. Germline V CDR1 and CDR2: MNHEY, SVGAGI. The CDR3 totals 14 residues. V lost 2 bases to trimming and J lost 0 bases, with 5 bases between them. In DNA, the CDR3 is TGTGCCAGCAGTTACCCGAACTCCTACAATGAGCAGTTCTTC. This translates into CASSYPNSYNEQFF.

This clonotype came up a few times. The chain joins TRBV6-1 to TRBJ2-3; D is perhaps TRBD1 or TRBD2 (5 bases each). The J call may be wrong; the DNA end is better matched by TRBJ2-4. Looked up from germline, CDR1 is MNHNS and CDR2 is SASEGT. The CDR3 runs 13 residues. DNA of the CDR3: TGTGCCAGGGGGGTGGGCGGCAAAGACACTCAGTACTTC. Amino acid sequence: CARGVGGKDTQYF.

This clonotype appeared many times. The chain employs TRBV5-1 and TRBJ1-5; D might be TRBD1 (6 bases). Germline lookup yields CDR1 SGHRS and CDR2 YFSETQ. The CDR3 consists of 15 residues. With 4 bases removed from V and 3 bases from J, the gap between germline ends came to 14 bases. The CDR3 bases are TGCGCCAGCAGCAAGGACAGCGGACACAATCAGCCCCAGCATTTT. The encoded protein is CASSKDSGHNQPQHF.